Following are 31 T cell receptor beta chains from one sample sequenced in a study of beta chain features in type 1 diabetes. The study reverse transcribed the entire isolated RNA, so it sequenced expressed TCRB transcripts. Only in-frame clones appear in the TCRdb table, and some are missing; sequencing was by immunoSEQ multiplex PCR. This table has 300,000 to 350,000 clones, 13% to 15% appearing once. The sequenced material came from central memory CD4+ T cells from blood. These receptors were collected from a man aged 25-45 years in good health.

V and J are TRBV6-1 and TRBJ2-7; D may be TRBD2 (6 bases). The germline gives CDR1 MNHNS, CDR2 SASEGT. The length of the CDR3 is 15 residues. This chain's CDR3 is CAISEGSGPAYEQYV. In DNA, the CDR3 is TGTGCCATCAGTGAGGGTAGCGGCCCAGCCTACGAGCAGTACGTC.

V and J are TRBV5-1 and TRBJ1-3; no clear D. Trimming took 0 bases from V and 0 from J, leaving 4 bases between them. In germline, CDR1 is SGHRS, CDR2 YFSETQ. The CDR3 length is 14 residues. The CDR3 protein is CASSLGISGNTIYF. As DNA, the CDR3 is TGCGCCAGCAGCTTGGGGATCTCTGGAAACACCATATATTTT.

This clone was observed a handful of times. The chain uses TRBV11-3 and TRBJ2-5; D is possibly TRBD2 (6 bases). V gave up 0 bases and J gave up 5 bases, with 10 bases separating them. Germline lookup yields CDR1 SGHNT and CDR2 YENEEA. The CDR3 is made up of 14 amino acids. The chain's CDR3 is CASSLELGGETQYF. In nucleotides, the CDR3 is TGTGCCAGCAGCTTAGAGCTCGGAGGGGAGACCCAGTACTTC.

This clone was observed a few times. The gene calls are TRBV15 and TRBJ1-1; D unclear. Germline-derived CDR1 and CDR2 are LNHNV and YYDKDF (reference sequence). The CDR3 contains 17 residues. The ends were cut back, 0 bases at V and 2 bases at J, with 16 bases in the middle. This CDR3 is CATSRDLVGFVNTEAFF. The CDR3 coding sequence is TGTGCCACCAGCAGAGATCTCGTAGGGTTCGTAAACACTGAAGCTTTCTTT.

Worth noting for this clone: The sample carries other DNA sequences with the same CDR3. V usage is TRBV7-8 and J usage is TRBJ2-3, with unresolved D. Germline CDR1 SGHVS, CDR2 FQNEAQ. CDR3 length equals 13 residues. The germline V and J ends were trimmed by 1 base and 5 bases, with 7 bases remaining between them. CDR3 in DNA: TGTGCCAGCAGCTTAGACCACGGAGATACGCAGTATTTT. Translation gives CASSLDHGDTQYF.

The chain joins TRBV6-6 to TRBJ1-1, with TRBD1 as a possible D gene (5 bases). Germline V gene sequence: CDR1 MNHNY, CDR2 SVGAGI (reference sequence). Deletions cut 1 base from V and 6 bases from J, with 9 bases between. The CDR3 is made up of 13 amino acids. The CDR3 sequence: CASSYFVGAEAFF. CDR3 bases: TGTGCCAGCAGTTACTTCGTGGGGGCTGAAGCTTTCTTT.

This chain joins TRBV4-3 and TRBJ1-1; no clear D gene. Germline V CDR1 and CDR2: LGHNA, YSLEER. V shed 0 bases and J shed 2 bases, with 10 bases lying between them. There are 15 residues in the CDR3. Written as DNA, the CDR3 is TGCGCCAGCAGCCAAGAACCCGTTACTAACACTGAAGCTTTCTTT. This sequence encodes CASSQEPVTNTEAFF.

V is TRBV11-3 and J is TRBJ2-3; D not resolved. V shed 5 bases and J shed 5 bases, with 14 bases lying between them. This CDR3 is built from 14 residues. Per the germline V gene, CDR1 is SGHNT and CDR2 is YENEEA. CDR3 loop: CASSLGLTRDTQYF. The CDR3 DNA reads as TGTGCCAGCAGCCTGGGCCTAACCAGAGATACGCAGTATTTT.

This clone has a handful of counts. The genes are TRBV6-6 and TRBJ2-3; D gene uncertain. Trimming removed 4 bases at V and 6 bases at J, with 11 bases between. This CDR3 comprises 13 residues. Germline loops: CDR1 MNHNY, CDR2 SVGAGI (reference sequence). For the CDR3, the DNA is TGTGCCAGCAGTTTTCCCTACGTTGATACGCAGTATTTT. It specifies CASSFPYVDTQYF.

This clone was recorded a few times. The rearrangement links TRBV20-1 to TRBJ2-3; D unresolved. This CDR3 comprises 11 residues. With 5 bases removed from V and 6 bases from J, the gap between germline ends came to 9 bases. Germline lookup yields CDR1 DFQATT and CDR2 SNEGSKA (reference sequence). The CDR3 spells CSAQTLDTQYF. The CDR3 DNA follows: TGCAGTGCTCAAACTCTGGATACGCAGTATTTT.

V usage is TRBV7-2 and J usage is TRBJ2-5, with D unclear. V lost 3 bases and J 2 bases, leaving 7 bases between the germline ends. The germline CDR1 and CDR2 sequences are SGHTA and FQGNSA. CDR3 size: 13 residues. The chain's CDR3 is CASSLFQQETQYF. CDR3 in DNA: TGTGCCAGCAGCTTGTTTCAACAAGAGACCCAGTACTTC. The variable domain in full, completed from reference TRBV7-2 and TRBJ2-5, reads GAGVSQSPSNKVTEKGKDVELRCDPISGHTALYWYRQSLGQGLEFLIYFQGNSAPDKSGLPSDRFSAERTGGSVSTLTIQRTQQEDSAVYLCASSLFQQETQYFGPGTRLLVL.

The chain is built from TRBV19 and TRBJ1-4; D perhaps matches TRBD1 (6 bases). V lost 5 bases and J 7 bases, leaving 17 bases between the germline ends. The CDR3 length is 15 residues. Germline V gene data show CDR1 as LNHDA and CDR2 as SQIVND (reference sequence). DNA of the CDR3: TGTGCCAGTAGTCGTGTAGGACAGCGAACTGAAAAACTGTTTTTT. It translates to CASSRVGQRTEKLFF. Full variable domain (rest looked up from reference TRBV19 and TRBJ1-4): DGGITQSPKYLFRKEGQNVTLSCEQNLNHDAMYWYRQDPGQGLRLIYYSQIVNDFQKGDIAEGYSVSREKKESFPLTVTSAQKNPTAFYLCASSRVGQRTEKLFFGSGTQLSVL.

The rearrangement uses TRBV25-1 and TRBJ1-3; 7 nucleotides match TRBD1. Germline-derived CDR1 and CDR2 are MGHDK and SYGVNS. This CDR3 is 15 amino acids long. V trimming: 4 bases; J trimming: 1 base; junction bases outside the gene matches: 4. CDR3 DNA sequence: TGTGCCAGCAGTGGGGGACAGTGGTCTGGAAACACCATATATTTT. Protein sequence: CASSGGQWSGNTIYF.

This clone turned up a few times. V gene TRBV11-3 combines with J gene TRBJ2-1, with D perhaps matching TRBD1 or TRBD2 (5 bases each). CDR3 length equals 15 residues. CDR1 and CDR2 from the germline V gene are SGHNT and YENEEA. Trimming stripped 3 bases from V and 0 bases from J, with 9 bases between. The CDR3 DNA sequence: TGTGCCAGCAGCTTGTGGGGGAGCTCCTACAATGAGCAGTTCTTC. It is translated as CASSLWGSSYNEQFF.

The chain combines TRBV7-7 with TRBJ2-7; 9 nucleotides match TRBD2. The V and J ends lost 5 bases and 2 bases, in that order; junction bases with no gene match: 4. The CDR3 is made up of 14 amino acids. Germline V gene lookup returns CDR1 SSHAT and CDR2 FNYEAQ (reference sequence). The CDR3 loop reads CASSLSGGTYEQYF. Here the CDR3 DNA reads TGTGCCAGCAGCCTTAGCGGGGGCACCTACGAGCAGTACTTC.

CDR3 coding DNA: TGCGCCAGCAGCCGGGACAGGGAACTGCTGTTTTTT. Protein: CASSRDRELLFF. The genes are TRBV4-3 and TRBJ1-4; 9 bases match TRBD1. Germline CDR1 and CDR2: LGHNA and YSLEER. This CDR3 spans 12 amino acids. V shed 4 bases, J shed 14 bases, and the junction held 5 bases outside the gene matches.

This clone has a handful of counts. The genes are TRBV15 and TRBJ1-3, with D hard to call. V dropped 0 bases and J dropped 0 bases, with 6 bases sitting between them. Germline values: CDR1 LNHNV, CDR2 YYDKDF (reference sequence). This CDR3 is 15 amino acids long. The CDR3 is CATSRDPVSGNTIYF. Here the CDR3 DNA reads TGTGCCACCAGCAGAGATCCAGTCTCTGGAAACACCATATATTTT.

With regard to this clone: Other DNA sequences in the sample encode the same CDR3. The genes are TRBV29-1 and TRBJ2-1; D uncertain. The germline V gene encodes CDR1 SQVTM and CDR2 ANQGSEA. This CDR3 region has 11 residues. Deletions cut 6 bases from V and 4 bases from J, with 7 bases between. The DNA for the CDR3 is TGCAGCGTCTCTTTATACAATGAGCAGTTCTTC. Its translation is CSVSLYNEQFF.

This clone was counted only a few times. The CDR3 reads CSVVVSNTGELFF. DNA for the CDR3: TGCAGCGTTGTAGTCTCGAACACCGGGGAGCTGTTTTTT. The chain has TRBV29-1 and TRBJ2-2; D is uncertain. This CDR3 region has 13 residues. V lost 4 bases and J lost 0, with 6 bases in between. The germline V gene encodes CDR1 SQVTM and CDR2 ANQGSEA.

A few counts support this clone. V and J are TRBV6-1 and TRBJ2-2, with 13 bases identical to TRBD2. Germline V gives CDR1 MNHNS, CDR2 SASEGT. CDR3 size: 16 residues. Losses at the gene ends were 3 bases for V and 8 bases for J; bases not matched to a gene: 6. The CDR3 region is CASSETSGGRSGELFF. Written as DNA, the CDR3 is TGTGCCAGCAGTGAGACTAGCGGGGGGCGGTCAGGGGAGCTGTTTTTT.

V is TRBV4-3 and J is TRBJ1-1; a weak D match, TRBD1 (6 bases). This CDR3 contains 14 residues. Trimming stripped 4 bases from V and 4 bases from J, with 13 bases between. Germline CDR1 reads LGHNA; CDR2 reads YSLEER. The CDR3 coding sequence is TGCGCCAGCAGCCGTCCAGGGGCGGGCACTGAAGCTTTCTTT. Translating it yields CASSRPGAGTEAFF.

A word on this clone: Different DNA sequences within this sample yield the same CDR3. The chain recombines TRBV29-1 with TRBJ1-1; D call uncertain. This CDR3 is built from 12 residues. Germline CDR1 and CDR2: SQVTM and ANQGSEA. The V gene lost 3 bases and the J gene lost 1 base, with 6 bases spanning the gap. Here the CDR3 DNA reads TGCAGCGTTGATCGGGGGAACACTGAAGCTTTCTTT. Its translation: CSVDRGNTEAFF.

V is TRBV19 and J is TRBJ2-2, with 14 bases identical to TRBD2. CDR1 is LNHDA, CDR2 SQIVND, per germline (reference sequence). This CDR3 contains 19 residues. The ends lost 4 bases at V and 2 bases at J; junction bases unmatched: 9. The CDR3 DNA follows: TGTGCCAGTAGTAAACCTGGGACTAGCGGGAGCTTCAACACCGGGGAGCTGTTTTTT. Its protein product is CASSKPGTSGSFNTGELFF.

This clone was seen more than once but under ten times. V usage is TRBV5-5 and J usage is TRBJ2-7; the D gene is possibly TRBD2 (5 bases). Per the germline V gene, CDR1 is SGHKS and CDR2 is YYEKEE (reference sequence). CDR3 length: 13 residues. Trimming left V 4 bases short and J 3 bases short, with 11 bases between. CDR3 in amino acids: CASSGLGNYEQYV. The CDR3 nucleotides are TGTGCCAGCAGCGGACTGGGGAACTACGAGCAGTACGTC.

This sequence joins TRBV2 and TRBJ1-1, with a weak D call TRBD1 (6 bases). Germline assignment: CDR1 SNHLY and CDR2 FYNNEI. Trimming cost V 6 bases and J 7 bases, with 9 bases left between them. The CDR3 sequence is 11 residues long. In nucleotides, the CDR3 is TGTGCCAGCAGAGAACAGGGTGAAGCTTTCTTT. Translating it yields CASREQGEAFF.

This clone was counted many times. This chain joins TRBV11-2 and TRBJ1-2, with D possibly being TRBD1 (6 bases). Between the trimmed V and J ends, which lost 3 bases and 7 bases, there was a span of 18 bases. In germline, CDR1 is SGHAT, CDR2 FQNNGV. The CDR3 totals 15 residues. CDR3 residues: CASSLRGGGSFGYTF. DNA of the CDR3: TGTGCCAGCAGCTTGAGGGGGGGAGGTTCGTTTGGCTACACCTTC. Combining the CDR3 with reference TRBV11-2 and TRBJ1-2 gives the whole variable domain EAGVAQSPRYKIIEKRQSVAFWCNPISGHATLYWYQQILGQGPKLLIQFQNNGVVDDSQLPKDRFSAERLKGVDSTLKIQPAKLEDSAVYLCASSLRGGGSFGYTFGSGTRLTVV.

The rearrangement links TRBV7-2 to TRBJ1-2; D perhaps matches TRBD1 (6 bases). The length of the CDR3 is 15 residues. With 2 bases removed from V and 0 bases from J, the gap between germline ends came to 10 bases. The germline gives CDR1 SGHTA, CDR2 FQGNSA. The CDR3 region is CASSLNGQTNYGYTF. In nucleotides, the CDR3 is TGTGCCAGCAGCTTAAACGGACAGACTAACTATGGCTACACCTTC.

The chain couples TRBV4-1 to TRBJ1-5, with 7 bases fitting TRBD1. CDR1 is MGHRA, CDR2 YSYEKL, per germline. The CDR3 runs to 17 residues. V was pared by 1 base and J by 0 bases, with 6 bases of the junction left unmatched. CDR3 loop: CASSQGTGRYSNQPQHF. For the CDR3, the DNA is TGCGCCAGCAGCCAAGGGACAGGACGATATAGCAATCAGCCCCAGCATTTT.

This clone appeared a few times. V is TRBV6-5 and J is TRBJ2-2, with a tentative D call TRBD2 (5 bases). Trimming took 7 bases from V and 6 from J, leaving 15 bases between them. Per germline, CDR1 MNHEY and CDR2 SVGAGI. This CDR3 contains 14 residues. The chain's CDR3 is CASNTGSAAGELFF. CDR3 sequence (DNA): TGTGCCAGCAACACGGGGTCCGCGGCCGGGGAGCTGTTTTTT.

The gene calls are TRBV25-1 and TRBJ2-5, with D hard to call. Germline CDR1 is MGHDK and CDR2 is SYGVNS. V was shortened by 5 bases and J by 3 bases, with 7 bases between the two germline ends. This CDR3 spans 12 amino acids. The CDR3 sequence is CASSYGEETQYF. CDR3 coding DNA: TGTGCCAGCAGTTATGGGGAAGAGACCCAGTACTTC.

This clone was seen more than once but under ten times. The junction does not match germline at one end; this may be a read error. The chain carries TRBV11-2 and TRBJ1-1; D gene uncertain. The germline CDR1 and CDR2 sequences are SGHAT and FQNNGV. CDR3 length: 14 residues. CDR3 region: CASSPGGGNAEAFF. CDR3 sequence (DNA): TGTGCCAGCAGCCCGGGTGGAGGGAACGCTGAAGCTTTCTTT.